This T cell receptor beta chain originates from a study of blood T cell repertoires in COVID-19. Clones were sequenced by immunoSEQ multiplex PCR, and TCRdb holds only the in-frame ones, with some missing. The table lists fewer than 200,000 clones, around 80% of them singletons. The CDR3 runs 12 residues. The germline gives CDR1 KGHSH, CDR2 LQKENI. Trimming removed 3 bases from V and 6 bases from J; junction bases left unmatched: 0. The chain links TRBV18 to TRBJ1-2; TRBD1 matches at 8 bases. The source material was PBMCs or T cells enriched from blood (not recorded which). This TCR was sampled from a woman in her forties or fifties in a cohort exposed to, infected with or recovered from COVID-19 (not recorded which). CDR3 nucleotide sequence: TGTGCCAGCTCACCGGACAGGGATGGCTACACCTTC. Translating gives CASSPDRDGYTF.